This T cell receptor (beta chain) was captured in a study of control samples from healthy donors and cancer patients. Data came from immunoSEQ multiplex PCR; TCRdb stores just in-frame clones and leaves some out. The sample includes about 75,000 clones, around 95% of them seen just once. The receptor comes from a middle-aged woman in good health. Source material: blood.

DNA for the CDR3: TGTGCCAGCAGAAAAGGACGGGGGAATCAGCCCCAGCATTTT. Protein sequence: CASRKGRGNQPQHF. This chain connects TRBV2 to TRBJ1-5; perhaps TRBD1 as D (5 bases). This CDR3 contains 14 residues. Germline V lookup: CDR1 SNHLY, CDR2 FYNNEI. Trimming shortened V by 6 bases and J by 4 bases, and 13 bases separated the two germline ends.